Following are 27 T cell receptor beta chains from one sample sequenced in a study of shared clonotypes between healthy human individuals. Sequenced by immunoSEQ multiplex PCR; TCRdb stores in-frame clones only, minus some. Of some 490,000 clones detected, over 70% appear once; the ten largest clones hold approximately 12%. Sequencing input: PBMCs. These receptors originate from a woman in her 40s in good health. Some clones in this sample may be carry-over from other donors' samples.

This clone was found once. A far larger clone is one base from this, pointing to a likely read error. The genes are TRBV30 and TRBJ2-2, with D possibly called TRBD1 or TRBD2 (6 bases each). The CDR3 consists of 15 residues. Germline V CDR1 and CDR2: GTSNPN, SVGIG (reference sequence). The CDR3 here is CAWRSAGEDTGELSF. The CDR3 DNA is TGTGCCTGGAGGAGTGCAGGGGAGGATACCGGGGAGCTGTCTTTT.

The rearrangement links TRBV7-9 to TRBJ1-5; 7 bases fit TRBD1. This CDR3 comprises 15 residues. Losses at the gene ends were 5 bases for V and 4 bases for J; bases not matched to a gene: 8. Germline lookup yields CDR1 SEHNR and CDR2 FQNEAQ (reference sequence). In DNA, the CDR3 is TGTGCCAGCAGCCCGCCGGGACAGCAAAATCAGCCCCAGCATTTT. Translated: CASSPPGQQNQPQHF.

The V and J genes are TRBV15 and TRBJ2-7; perhaps TRBD2 as D (6 bases). The CDR3 runs 14 residues. Germline V lookup: CDR1 LNHNV, CDR2 YYDKDF (reference sequence). The V and J ends lost 1 base and 4 bases respectively, with 11 bases between them. CDR3 sequence reads: CATSRVGSKYEQYF. The DNA of the CDR3 is TGTGCCACCAGCAGAGTCGGGAGTAAATACGAGCAGTACTTC.

With respect to this clone: A read error may explain this, as a much larger clone is one base away. Other DNA variants within this sample encode the same CDR3. The rearrangement links TRBV5-4 to TRBJ2-1; D might be TRBD2 (5 bases). Germline V gene sequence: CDR1 SGHNT, CDR2 YYREEE (reference sequence). V was pared by 3 bases and J by 6 bases, with 19 bases between. The CDR3 has 16 amino acids. CDR3 DNA: TGTGCCAGCAGCTCGTTCGTTCTAGCAGGAGGCAATGAGCAGTTCTTC. Amino acid sequence: CASSSFVLAGGNEQFF.

The chain uses TRBV11-3 and TRBJ2-3, with 7 bases matching TRBD2. V lost 1 base, J lost 3 bases, and 16 bases stayed unmatched. From germline, CDR1 is SGHNT and CDR2 YENEEA. This CDR3 region has 19 residues. CDR3 in DNA: TGTGCCAGCAGCTTAGGTTCAGTTTTGGCGGGAGTGAAAACAGATACGCAGTATTTT. Translating gives CASSLGSVLAGVKTDTQYF.

This chain joins TRBV6-5 and TRBJ2-2; possible D gene TRBD1, 6 bases. The CDR3 spans 14 residues. Trimming left V 6 bases short and J 5 bases short, with 13 bases between. Germline V gives CDR1 MNHEY, CDR2 SVGAGI. The CDR3 region has the DNA TGTGCCAGCAGAAAAACAGGGACAACCGGGGAGCTGTTTTTT. It translates to CASRKTGTTGELFF.

This clone came up a few times. The chain uses TRBV7-2 and TRBJ1-2; tentative D call: TRBD1 (6 bases). V lost 1 base to trimming and J lost 4 bases, with 13 bases between them. Per the germline V gene, CDR1 is SGHTA and CDR2 is FQGNSA. The CDR3 covers 15 residues. CDR3 amino acids: CASSLDGAGAYGYTF. The CDR3 DNA reads TGTGCCAGCAGCTTAGATGGGGCAGGGGCCTATGGCTACACCTTC.

J is TRBJ2-5 and V is TRBV4-3; D unresolved. Germline-derived CDR1 and CDR2 are LGHNA and YSLEER. The V and J ends lost 1 base and 5 bases respectively, with 5 bases between them. This CDR3 has 12 amino acids. CDR3 in DNA: TGCGCCAGCAGCCAAGCTGGGGAGACCCAGTACTTC. Translation gives CASSQAGETQYF.

With respect to this clone: This likely came from a read error, as a far larger clone is one base away. J is TRBJ2-2 and V is TRBV11-3, with 8 bases that match TRBD2. The CDR3 is 16 amino acids. Germline CDR1 SGHNT, CDR2 YENEEA. The CDR3 DNA sequence: TGTGCCAGCAGCTTAGGTCGGGAGGGCCTTTCCGGGGGGCTGTTTTTT. Translation gives CASSLGREGLSGGLFF.

This CDR3 is CASSRGQGADEQYF. CDR3 nucleotide sequence: TGTGCCAGCAGCCGAGGACAGGGGGCCGACGAGCAGTACTTC. This chain joins TRBV11-3 and TRBJ2-7; 11 bases fit TRBD1. Trimming took 5 bases from V and 5 from J; bases not matched to a gene: 5. CDR3 size: 14 residues. Looked up from germline, CDR1 is SGHNT and CDR2 is YENEEA.

On this clone itself: This is likely an artifact of a read error, given a far larger clone one base away. This sequence joins TRBV4-3 and TRBJ1-1; D may be TRBD1 (6 bases). The CDR3 runs to 15 residues. From germline, CDR1 is LGHNA and CDR2 YSLEER. The CDR3 is CSSSQDNRAGTEAFF. In DNA form, the CDR3 reads TGCTCCAGCAGCCAAGATAACAGGGCAGGCACTGAAGCTTTCTTT.

In this sample, this clone turned up many times. The rearrangement links TRBV19 to TRBJ2-1; 8 nucleotides align to TRBD2. The V and J ends lost 4 bases and 8 bases, in that order; junction bases with no gene match: 7. The CDR3 totals 14 residues. Germline loops: CDR1 LNHDA, CDR2 SQIVND (reference sequence). CDR3 nucleotide sequence: TGTGCCAGTAGTACCCCGGGACTAGTAGATGAGCAGTTCTTC. Amino acids: CASSTPGLVDEQFF.

This chain links TRBV5-1 with TRBJ2-3, with D hard to call. Germline lookup yields CDR1 SGHRS and CDR2 YFSETQ. V lost 0 bases, J lost 3 bases, and 11 bases lay in between. The CDR3 totals 15 residues. The CDR3 loop reads CASSLEARWTDTQYF. For the CDR3, the DNA is TGCGCCAGCAGCTTGGAGGCGAGGTGGACAGATACGCAGTATTTT.

The rearrangement links TRBV27 to TRBJ2-2; TRBD2 agrees at 10 bases. CDR1 and CDR2 (germline): MNHEY, SMNVEV (reference sequence). Trimming at V came to 5 bases and at J to 3 bases, leaving 6 bases not matched to a gene. This CDR3 comprises 16 residues. This chain's CDR3 is CASSTQAGGHTGELFF. DNA for the CDR3: TGTGCCAGCAGTACTCAAGCGGGAGGGCACACCGGGGAGCTGTTTTTT.

The rearrangement uses TRBV10-3 and TRBJ1-4; a possible D gene is TRBD1 (5 bases). Per germline, CDR1 ENHRY and CDR2 SYGVKD. With 7 bases removed from V and 7 bases from J, the gap between germline ends came to 13 bases. CDR3 size: 13 residues. The CDR3 sequence is CAINQGESEKLFF. In DNA form, the CDR3 reads TGTGCCATCAACCAGGGTGAATCTGAAAAACTGTTTTTT.

The V gene is TRBV27, the J gene TRBJ1-1; 7 nucleotides align to TRBD1. The germline gives CDR1 MNHEY, CDR2 SMNVEV (reference sequence). The CDR3 is 14 residues long. Trimming cost V 5 bases and J 1 base; bases outside gene matches: 4. This CDR3 reads CASSPQGRNTEAFF. DNA for the CDR3: TGTGCCAGCAGTCCACAGGGGAGGAACACTGAAGCTTTCTTT.

V usage is TRBV5-1 and J usage is TRBJ2-2, with D possibly matching TRBD2 (5 bases). Trimming shortened V by 0 bases and J by 0 bases, and 9 bases separated the two germline ends. The CDR3 spans 16 residues. Germline CDR1 and CDR2: SGHRS and YFSETQ. The CDR3 DNA follows: TGCGCCAGCAGCTTGGTCGTACTAGCGAACACCGGGGAGCTGTTTTTT. It is translated as CASSLVVLANTGELFF.

As to this clone: Given a much more abundant clone one base away, this may be a read error. In the same sample, other DNA sequences code for this CDR3. The rearrangement links TRBV5-8 to TRBJ2-3, with D perhaps TRBD2 (5 bases). This CDR3 is built from 15 residues. Germline V gene sequence: CDR1 SGHTS, CDR2 YDEGEE. CDR3 sequence: CASSSEGRSTDTQYF. CDR3 sequence (DNA): TGTGCTAGCAGCTCCGAGGGCCGTTCGACAGATACGCAGTATTTT.

This chain uses TRBV4-2 with TRBJ1-3; D call uncertain. This CDR3 comprises 16 residues. V dropped 0 bases and J dropped 2 bases, with 11 bases sitting between them. CDR1 is LGHNA, CDR2 YNFKEQ, per germline. CDR3 DNA: TGTGCCAGCAGCCAAGAGAAGGATGAGGCTGGAAACACCATATATTTT. This codes for CASSQEKDEAGNTIYF.

The rearrangement uses TRBV7-2 and TRBJ2-1; 11 bases agree with TRBD1. Trimming took 5 bases from V and 8 from J; bases not matched to a gene: 11. CDR1 is SGHTA and CDR2 is FQGNSA in the germline V gene. The CDR3 consists of 16 residues. CDR3 nucleotide sequence: TGTGCCAGCAGCCTTAGCGGACAGGGGGCCTTCTATGAGCAGTTCTTC. This codes for CASSLSGQGAFYEQFF.

In the case of this clone: Given a far larger clone just one base away, this is likely a sequencing read error. Other DNA sequences from this sample encode an identical CDR3 as well. CDR3 region: CAASGRGLEQYF. In nucleotides, the CDR3 is TGCGCCGCCAGCGGGAGAGGCCTCGAGCAGTACTTC. The J gene is TRBJ2-7, the V gene TRBV6-6; 8 bases are shared with TRBD2. This CDR3 has 12 amino acids. In germline, CDR1 is MNHNY, CDR2 SVGAGI (reference sequence).

As for this clone: One base separates it from a far larger clone, so it is likely a read error. The chain joins TRBV11-2 to TRBJ2-7; D not certain. This CDR3 comprises 11 residues. V was pared by 2 bases and J by 2 bases, with 1 base between. Germline values: CDR1 SGHAT, CDR2 FQNNGV. CDR3 sequence: CASSLPYEQYF. The CDR3 coding sequence is TGTGCCAGCAGCTTACCCTACGAGCAGTACTTC. The variable domain in full, completed from reference TRBV11-2 and TRBJ2-7, reads EAGVAQSPRYKIIEKRQSVAFWCNPISGHATLYWYQQILGQGPKLLIQFQNNGVVDDSQLPKDRFSAERLKGVDSTLKIQPAKLEDSAVYLCASSLPYEQYFGPGTRLTVT.

This chain links TRBV5-6 with TRBJ1-4; TRBD1 is a possible D gene (6 bases). V was clipped by 1 base and J by 7 bases, with 17 bases between them. The CDR3 is made up of 16 amino acids. Germline values: CDR1 SGHDT, CDR2 YYEEEE. CDR3 region: CASSLWNSGAGEKLFF. DNA of the CDR3: TGTGCCAGCAGCTTGTGGAATTCAGGGGCAGGTGAAAAACTGTTTTTT. Full variable domain (outside the CDR3, taken from reference TRBV5-6 and TRBJ1-4): DAGVTQSPTHLIKTRGQQVTLRCSPKSGHDTVSWYQQALGQGPQFIFQYYEEEERQRGNFPDRFSGHQFPNYSSELNVNALLLGDSALYLCASSLWNSGAGEKLFFGSGTQLSVL.

In regard to this clone: One base separates it from a far larger clone, so it is likely a read error. V gene TRBV5-4 combines with J gene TRBJ1-1, with a tentative D call TRBD1 (6 bases). Per the germline V gene, CDR1 is SGHNT and CDR2 is YYREEE (reference sequence). The CDR3 runs 14 residues. The CDR3 sequence: CASSLSVGDTGAFF. In DNA form, the CDR3 reads TGTGCCAGCAGCTTGTCGGTCGGGGACACTGGAGCTTTCTTT.

This rearrangement joins TRBV5-6 to TRBJ1-5, with 9 positions matching TRBD1. The germline CDR1 and CDR2 sequences are SGHDT and YYEEEE. This CDR3 is 15 amino acids long. The J segment lost 6 bases and the V segment lost 4 bases, leaving 8 bases of the junction unmatched. The CDR3: CASSSTGGRGQPQHF. DNA for the CDR3: TGTGCCAGCAGCAGTACAGGGGGCCGTGGTCAGCCCCAGCATTTT.

This chain links TRBV20-1 with TRBJ1-2; D perhaps matches TRBD1 (5 bases). Germline V gene sequence: CDR1 DFQATT, CDR2 SNEGSKA (reference sequence). The V end was cut by 6 bases, the J end by 8 bases, with 10 bases between. The length of the CDR3 is 10 residues. CDR3 protein: CSASGLGYTF. For the CDR3, the DNA is TGCAGTGCGTCGGGGCTGGGCTACACCTTC.

V usage is TRBV7-8 and J usage is TRBJ1-1; a weak D match, TRBD1 (5 bases). V gave up 6 bases and J gave up 5 bases, with 10 bases separating them. CDR3 length: 12 residues. CDR1 and CDR2 from the germline V gene are SGHVS and FQNEAQ. CDR3 sequence reads: CASRAGLTEAFF. In DNA form, the CDR3 reads TGTGCCAGCAGAGCAGGGCTTACTGAAGCTTTCTTT.